These 10 T cell receptor beta chains were sequenced from one sample in a study of PD-L1 blockade in urothelial cancer. Sequencing was performed with immunoSEQ multiplex PCR; in TCRdb, only in-frame clones are kept and a portion is missing. The sample lists about 74,000 clones, about 85% seen once, with 4% to 6% in the top ten. Source: PBMCs, taken around atezolizumab (anti-PD-L1) treatment. All receptors derive from a man in his sixties or seventies with urothelial cancer.

The genes are TRBV18 and TRBJ1-1, with D hard to call. The CDR3 loop spans 14 amino acids. Germline CDR1 reads KGHSH; CDR2 reads LQKENI. With 3 bases removed from V and 7 bases from J, the gap between germline ends came to 15 bases. In nucleotides, the CDR3 is TGTGCCAGCTCACCTAGGGCTGGGGAGGATGAAGCTTTCTTT. It codes for CASSPRAGEDEAFF.

This clone appeared a single time. V usage is TRBV5-4 and J usage is TRBJ2-2; TRBD1 aligns across 7 bases. V was pared by 4 bases and J by 5 bases, with 5 bases of the junction left unmatched. This CDR3 has 14 amino acids. Germline-derived CDR1 and CDR2 are SGHNT and YYREEE (reference sequence). The CDR3 coding sequence is TGTGCCAGCAGCCTATCAGGGGGAACCGGGGAGCTGTTTTTT. It encodes CASSLSGGTGELFF.

The V gene is TRBV11-2, the J gene TRBJ2-3; no clear D gene. The CDR3 sequence is 15 residues long. The germline V gene encodes CDR1 SGHAT and CDR2 FQNNGV. The V and J ends lost 2 bases and 2 bases respectively, with 11 bases between them. The CDR3 protein is CASSLLGSPTDTQYF. CDR3 nucleotides: TGTGCCAGCAGCTTATTGGGCAGCCCCACAGATACGCAGTATTTT.

The CDR3 coding sequence is TGTGCCAGCAGTGAAGTGGAGGAGACCCAGTACTTC. It specifies CASSEVEETQYF. The V and J genes are TRBV2 and TRBJ2-5, with unresolved D. The V end was cut by 1 base, the J end by 5 bases, with 5 bases between. This CDR3 has 12 residues. Looked up from germline, CDR1 is SNHLY and CDR2 is FYNNEI.

The chain uses TRBV27 and TRBJ2-2; TRBD2 matches at 12 bases. The CDR3 sequence is 18 residues long. In germline, CDR1 is MNHEY, CDR2 SMNVEV (reference sequence). V lost 6 bases and J lost 0; bases outside the gene matches: 8. The CDR3 sequence is CASRRATSGGSNTGELFF. The CDR3 DNA sequence: TGTGCCAGCAGACGGGCCACTAGCGGGGGGTCGAACACCGGGGAGCTGTTTTTT.

The CDR3 is CASSLAGGVRTDTQYF. The CDR3 region has the DNA TGCGCCAGCAGCTTGGCGGGAGGGGTACGCACAGATACGCAGTATTTT. The chain recombines TRBV5-1 with TRBJ2-3; the match to TRBD2 covers 8 bases. CDR3 size: 16 residues. Trimming removed 0 bases from V and 1 base from J; junction bases left unmatched: 4. Germline V gene data show CDR1 as SGHRS and CDR2 as YFSETQ.

The chain carries TRBV5-1 and TRBJ2-3; TRBD2 matches 10 bases. Per germline, CDR1 SGHRS and CDR2 YFSETQ. CDR3 size: 17 residues. Unmatched junction bases numbered 5, after V lost 0 bases and J lost 1 base. The CDR3: CASSLAPSGGRTDTQYF. CDR3 bases: TGCGCCAGCAGCTTGGCGCCTAGCGGGGGCCGCACAGATACGCAGTATTTT.

The chain combines TRBV27 with TRBJ2-7; 16 bases are shared with TRBD2. CDR3 length equals 18 residues. CDR1 MNHEY and CDR2 SMNVEV come from the germline V gene (reference sequence). The ends lost 2 bases at V and 6 bases at J; junction bases unmatched: 10. The DNA for the CDR3 is TGTGCCAGCAGTTTAATGGGACTAGCGGGAGGGCCTGGAGGCGAGCAGTACTTC. It codes for CASSLMGLAGGPGGEQYF.

The chain has TRBV18 and TRBJ1-2, with D possibly TRBD1 on 5 matching bases. This CDR3 is built from 14 residues. Trimming stripped 4 bases from V and 3 bases from J, with 12 bases between. Germline assignment: CDR1 KGHSH and CDR2 LQKENI. CDR3 region: CASSLSDSHYGYTF. In DNA form, the CDR3 reads TGTGCCAGCTCACTGAGCGACAGTCACTATGGCTACACCTTC.

The rearrangement links TRBV5-1 to TRBJ2-2, with unresolved D. The CDR3 is 13 residues long. V lost 5 bases and J 5 bases, leaving 10 bases between the germline ends. Germline CDR1 reads SGHRS; CDR2 reads YFSETQ. CDR3 protein: CASSTVQTGELFF. DNA of the CDR3: TGCGCCAGCAGTACAGTCCAAACCGGGGAGCTGTTTTTT.